A single sample gave rise to the 18 T cell receptor beta chains below, sequenced in a study of beta chain features in type 1 diabetes. General observations from the study: People with Type 1 diabetes carried modestly yet significantly shorter TCRB CDR3s in all four CD4+ subsets.

The investigators reverse transcribed all of the isolated RNA, so they sequenced expressed TCRB transcripts. The data were produced by immunoSEQ multiplex PCR, yet TCRdb's version contains in-frame clones alone and is incomplete. Here the sample spans 300,000 to 350,000 clones, approximately 13% being singletons. These receptors' targets are unknown. Sequencing used naive CD4+ T cells from blood. These receptors were collected from a woman aged 18-29 years with type 1 diabetes.

A few counts support this clone. V is TRBV5-6 and J is TRBJ2-5; TRBD1 matches 7 bases. Germline trimming cut 5 bases from V and 4 bases from J; bases unmatched to any gene: 8. The V gene's germline CDR1 is SGHDT and CDR2 YYEEEE. The CDR3 is made up of 14 amino acids. CDR3 coding DNA: TGTGCCAGCAGGATACGACAGGGTAGAGAGACCCAGTACTTC. It yields the protein CASRIRQGRETQYF.

This clone was seen a few times. The chain has TRBV6-5 and TRBJ1-1; 7 positions agree with TRBD1. This CDR3 comprises 13 residues. Germline assignment: CDR1 MNHEY and CDR2 SVGAGI. With V trimmed by 5 bases and J by 3 bases, 3 bases remained unmatched. Here the CDR3 reads CASSRQGDTEAFF. The CDR3, as DNA: TGTGCCAGCAGTCGACAGGGTGACACTGAAGCTTTCTTT.

This clone was counted a single time. The V call is TRBV19, the J call TRBJ2-5, with D possibly matching TRBD2 (5 bases). From germline, CDR1 is LNHDA and CDR2 SQIVND (reference sequence). V lost 1 base to trimming and J lost 0 bases, with 9 bases between them. This CDR3 region has 15 residues. CDR3 bases: TGTGCCAGTAGTATAGCAACTAGTTACCAAGAGACCCAGTACTTC. As protein: CASSIATSYQETQYF.

There are a few counts of this clone. CDR3: CASSESGTGLDYEQYF. The CDR3 DNA reads as TGTGCCAGCAGTGAATCAGGGACAGGGCTGGACTACGAGCAGTACTTC. J is TRBJ2-7 and V is TRBV25-1; TRBD1 aligns across 9 bases. With V trimmed by 1 base and J by 3 bases, 7 bases remained unmatched. Germline CDR1 is MGHDK and CDR2 is SYGVNS. The CDR3 has 16 residues.

With regard to this clone: The same CDR3 can be traced to other DNA sequences in this sample. The chain has TRBV10-3 and TRBJ2-1; 15 bases map to TRBD2. From germline, CDR1 is ENHRY and CDR2 SYGVKD. The CDR3 extends over 15 amino acids. J was trimmed by 7 bases and V by 2 bases; bases with no gene match: 0. The CDR3 here is CAISEGTSGRNEQFF. The CDR3 bases are TGTGCCATCAGTGAGGGGACTAGCGGGAGGAATGAGCAGTTCTTC.

The V call is TRBV23-1, the J call TRBJ2-3; D is perhaps TRBD1 (7 bases). TRBV23-1 is classed as an ORF, of uncertain function. The CDR3 has 18 residues. The ends were cut back, 0 bases at V and 2 bases at J, with 18 bases in the middle. Written as DNA, the CDR3 is TGCGCCAGCAGTCAATCCAGAGGAGGGGGACAGCTCACAGATACGCAGTATTTT. Its protein is CASSQSRGGGQLTDTQYF.

A few counts support this clone. Other DNA sequences from this sample encode an identical CDR3 as well. The CDR3 nucleotides read TGTGCCTGGAGTCGGGGGGGCACCTACGAGCAGTACTTC. Translating gives CAWSRGGTYEQYF. The V and J genes are TRBV30 and TRBJ2-7; 8 bases are shared with TRBD2. Germline loops: CDR1 GTSNPN, CDR2 SVGIG (reference sequence). The J segment lost 2 bases and the V segment lost 2 bases, leaving 2 bases of the junction unmatched. The CDR3 covers 13 residues. The full variable domain, rest sourced from reference TRBV30 and TRBJ2-7, is SQTIHQWPATLVQPVGSPLSLECTVEGTSNPNLYWYRQAAGRGLQLLFYSVGIGQISSEVPQNLSASRPQDRQFILSSKKLLLSDSGFYLCAWSRGGTYEQYFGPGTRLTVT.

This clone was counted a few times. The chain employs TRBV18 and TRBJ1-2; 8 bases match TRBD1. V trimming: 3 bases; J trimming: 0 bases; junction bases outside the gene matches: 3. This CDR3 comprises 15 residues. Per germline, CDR1 KGHSH and CDR2 LQKENI. CDR3 bases: TGTGCCAGCTCACCTGGGACAGGAACTAACTATGGCTACACCTTC. Protein: CASSPGTGTNYGYTF.

The V and J genes are TRBV30 and TRBJ2-3; D perhaps matches TRBD2 (6 bases). Trimming left V 4 bases short and J 7 bases short, with 15 bases between. CDR1 is GTSNPN and CDR2 is SVGIG in the germline V gene (reference sequence). CDR3 size: 13 residues. The CDR3 sequence: CAWNQPGTYTQYF. In DNA form, the CDR3 reads TGTGCCTGGAATCAACCCGGGACTTATACGCAGTATTTT. The full variable domain, completed using reference TRBV30 and TRBJ2-3, is SQTIHQWPATLVQPVGSPLSLECTVEGTSNPNLYWYRQAAGRGLQLLFYSVGIGQISSEVPQNLSASRPQDRQFILSSKKLLLSDSGFYLCAWNQPGTYTQYFGPGTRLTVL.

This clone was seen a handful of times. The CDR3 bases are TGTGCCAGCAGCTTTGGGGGGAACGAGCAGTACGTC. This encodes CASSFGGNEQYV. V usage is TRBV5-4 and J usage is TRBJ2-7; perhaps TRBD2 as D (6 bases). This CDR3 is built from 12 residues. Trimming removed 2 bases at V and 5 bases at J, with 8 bases between. Germline assignment: CDR1 SGHNT and CDR2 YYREEE (reference sequence).

The rearrangement links TRBV4-3 to TRBJ1-3; a weak D match, TRBD1 (5 bases). The V end was cut by 6 bases, the J end by 2 bases, with 14 bases between. The CDR3 is 15 amino acids. Germline CDR1 reads LGHNA; CDR2 reads YSLEER. This CDR3 is CASRRGTDTGNTIYF. Written as DNA, the CDR3 is TGCGCCAGCAGGCGGGGAACGGACACTGGAAACACCATATATTTT.

V and J are TRBV28 and TRBJ2-1; 7 nucleotides agree with TRBD2. The CDR3 runs to 17 residues. The junction had 13 bases not matched to a gene; V was cut back by 6 bases and J by 2 bases. The germline CDR1 and CDR2 sequences are MDHEN and SYDVKM. CDR3 sequence: CASSSGGASGTYNEQFF. The CDR3 nucleotides are TGTGCCAGCAGCTCGGGGGGAGCTAGCGGAACCTACAATGAGCAGTTCTTC.

The chain couples TRBV6-5 to TRBJ1-1, with D perhaps TRBD1 (5 bases). V lost 8 bases and J 4 bases, leaving 11 bases between the germline ends. The CDR3 contains 12 residues. The V gene's germline CDR1 is MNHEY and CDR2 SVGAGI. Here the CDR3 reads CASGPGVTEAFF. CDR3 nucleotide sequence: TGTGCCAGCGGTCCGGGGGTCACTGAAGCTTTCTTT.

The rearrangement joins TRBV9 to TRBJ2-3, with D perhaps matching TRBD2 (5 bases). The germline gives CDR1 SGDLS, CDR2 YYNGEE. V lost 3 bases and J lost 1, with 15 bases in between. The CDR3 contains 16 residues. The CDR3 spells CASSAGIARGTDTQYF. In DNA, the CDR3 is TGTGCCAGCAGCGCGGGGATCGCGAGGGGCACAGATACGCAGTATTTT.

The chain couples TRBV5-6 to TRBJ2-3; the match to TRBD2 covers 8 bases. Trimming at V came to 4 bases and at J to 0 bases, leaving 10 bases not matched to a gene. Germline V gives CDR1 SGHDT, CDR2 YYEEEE. The CDR3 totals 17 residues. The DNA for the CDR3 is TGTGCCAGCAGCCTCTTGGCCGGGACTAGTAGCACAGATACGCAGTATTTT. Its translation is CASSLLAGTSSTDTQYF.

The chain employs TRBV30 and TRBJ1-5; D is perhaps TRBD1 (6 bases). V was shortened by 0 bases and J by 5 bases, with 11 bases between the two germline ends. In germline, CDR1 is GTSNPN, CDR2 SVGIG (reference sequence). This CDR3 contains 14 residues. This CDR3 is CAWSVYREDQPQHF. The DNA for the CDR3 is TGTGCCTGGAGTGTATACAGGGAAGATCAGCCCCAGCATTTT.

The chain recombines TRBV7-2 with TRBJ2-3; D unclear. Trimming left V 6 bases short and J 4 bases short, with 8 bases between. From germline, CDR1 is SGHTA and CDR2 FQGNSA. This CDR3 is 12 amino acids long. The CDR3, as DNA: TGTGCCAGCAGATTACGGGCAGATACGCAGTATTTT. Translation: CASRLRADTQYF. Together with reference TRBV7-2 and TRBJ2-3, the CDR3 gives the full variable domain: GAGVSQSPSNKVTEKGKDVELRCDPISGHTALYWYRQSLGQGLEFLIYFQGNSAPDKSGLPSDRFSAERTGGSVSTLTIQRTQQEDSAVYLCASRLRADTQYFGPGTRLTVL.

The chain employs TRBV27 and TRBJ1-4; D gene ambiguous. Germline V CDR1 and CDR2: MNHEY, SMNVEV (reference sequence). This CDR3 is 13 amino acids long. Deletions cut 5 bases from V and 5 bases from J, with 9 bases between. Here the CDR3 reads CASSPRGNEKLFF. The CDR3 nucleotides read TGTGCCAGCAGTCCTCGAGGCAATGAAAAACTGTTTTTT.